This T cell receptor beta chain was found in a study of T cell responses to AZD1222 COVID-19 vaccine. Study conclusions and caveats: Donors were largely white British and mainly female; clonal diversity was possibly underestimated. Spike-specific TCR repertoires showed rising breadth and depth after two AZD1222 doses.

This clone is a singleton in its sample. The antigen remains undetermined. V lost 9 bases, J lost 3 bases, and 13 bases stayed unmatched. The germline V gene encodes CDR1 MRHNA and CDR2 SNTAGT. The CDR3 totals 15 residues. Sequencing was performed with immunoSEQ multiplex PCR; in TCRdb, only in-frame clones are kept and a portion is missing. The profile shows tens of thousands of clones, roughly nine tenths of them singletons. This sequence joins TRBV6-4 and TRBJ2-7; 8 positions agree with TRBD1. Material: peripheral blood, obtained 28 days after the second AZD1222 dose. This TCR derives from an adult who received the AZD1222 COVID-19 vaccine. CDR3 amino acids: CARLRTGYCRYEQYV. The CDR3 nucleotides are TGTGCCAGACTCCGGACAGGGTATTGTCGCTACGAGCAGTACGTC.